The source of this T cell receptor (beta chain) is a study of PD-L1 blockade in urothelial cancer. Produced via immunoSEQ multiplex PCR; TCRdb's table is partial and in-frame only. The sample contains tens of thousands of clones, approximately 83% of which appear only once. The ends lost 6 bases at V and 5 bases at J; junction bases unmatched: 9. The germline V gene encodes CDR1 LNHDA and CDR2 SQIVND (reference sequence). This CDR3 is built from 15 residues. The time point: pretreatment peripheral blood. The chain employs TRBV19 and TRBJ2-1; 8 bases line up with TRBD2. This specimen was PBMCs, taken around atezolizumab (anti-PD-L1) treatment. This TCR came from a man in his sixties with urothelial cancer. The CDR3 sequence is CASSPFGGGDNEQFF. Here the CDR3 DNA reads TGTGCCAGTAGCCCCTTCGGGGGGGGTGACAATGAGCAGTTCTTC.